This T cell receptor (beta chain) was sequenced during a study of human T cells and chemical hapten exposure (dated by TCRdb to about 2021). About the full investigation: For sensitization, 2% DPC in acetone was applied to a roughly 2 cm by roughly 2 cm area of upper inner arm skin. The libraries were sequenced as a pool, and the TCR yield per sample differed mostly because of small variations in library volumes within the pool. About 27 alopecia patients gave blood for TCR sequencing at one to four time points (pre-sensitization, 2, 6 and 24 weeks). Patch testing was performed on the upper back with Finn chambers containing 0.01% DPC, and the patch tests were scored after 6 days according to International Contact Dermatitis Research Group standards. Throughout the approximately 24-week study period, patients were also given weekly therapeutic DPC doses on the scalp. Peripheral blood TCR repertoire changes were tracked in vivo in alopecia patients during primary and secondary sensitization to the hapten diphenylcyclopropenone (DPC). The mostly female patient cohort included alopecia areata with under or over 50% scalp involvement, alopecia totalis and alopecia universalis. Blood samples were taken from patients before sensitization (week 0) and then at 2, 6 and about 24 weeks after DPC sensitization. The paper as a whole reports these results and caveats: The number of PT1 expanded TCRs positively correlated with patch test score, significant at thresholds 8, 16 and 32 but not 4. Repeated subsampling changed both the strength of the expansion versus patch-test correlation and the threshold at which that correlation became significant. No change with DPC sensitization was found in the number of TCRs above 1 in 1000 frequency, and no evidence of global repertoire structure alterations was found. Expanded TCRs formed significantly more large CDR3 similarity clusters than pre-sensitization or healthy control sets, consistent with antigen-driven responses. Alopecia, a presumed autoimmune disease, was present in all patients, so the immune response of the patients might differ from that of healthy individuals.

The time point label, read with the paper, signifies: patch test 1, 2 weeks after DPC sensitization. This specimen's treatment or condition label, per the study, means: therapeutic diphenylcyclopropenone sensitization with weekly scalp DPC. Blood at each patch-test visit was drawn before the patch test was applied. To be eligible, patients had to be aged 18 to 70, diagnosed with alopecia and judged suitable for DPC therapy, while pregnant patients were excluded. Unfractionated whole blood was collected in Tempus Blood RNA tubes, and total RNA was extracted from that blood. Notes on this clonotype: Its antigen is unknown. Lacking the conserved final phenylalanine or tryptophan, this CDR3 likely reflects a read error.

Relative to germline, V is 6 bases shorter and J is 6 bases shorter, with 8 bases between their ends. CDR1 and CDR2 are read off the germline V gene (reference sequence) as LGHDT and YNNKEL. From its first to its last residue, the CDR3 has 11 amino acids. The DNA shown is the 33-base CDR3, in frame from base 1. The method behind the library was RACE. The reads were generated on a NextSeq 500. During library preparation, unique molecular identifiers were attached to individual cDNA molecules so that TCRs could be counted quantitatively and reproducibly. From each blood RNA sample, both TCR alpha and TCR beta chains were sequenced. As for how the authors treated the data: The median number of TCRs per sample was roughly 100,000, ranging from about 23,224 to 690,600. V, J and CDR3 annotation of the TCR reads was carried out using the Decombinator software suite. Every sample was subsampled to the same number of TCRs (28,000) for the PS versus PT1 abundance plots. Expanded TCRs were defined as absent before sensitization and observed at least eight times at the 2-week time point. The public sequencing data were trimmed at Q25 with fastp and processed into clonotypes with MiXCR by TCRdb, which kept only in-frame beta chains. Entries are consolidated by CDR3 protein sequence, retaining the most common genes and DNA. None of the V and J calls come from the authors' own analysis; TCRdb made them. Across this sample there are 65,000 to 85,000 distinct CDR3 sequences, with about an eighth seen only once. 3.5% of the sample lies in the top ten.

Sequences were derived from whole blood, sampled in connection with sensitization to the hapten diphenylcyclopropenone (DPC). The sequence was obtained from a woman aged 55-69 years with alopecia areata. Some clones in this sample may be carry-over from other donors' samples. The rearrangement combines TRBV3-1 with TRBJ1-1; the D gene is possibly TRBD1, with 5 bases matching. The CDR3 protein: CASRSTAEAFY. The sequenced DNA: TGTGCCAGCAGGTCGACAGCTGAAGCTTTCTAT.